Detailed here is one T cell receptor (beta chain). This receptor's antigen is unknown. Nothing much larger sits one base from this clone, and base qualities are not available. In the prospective study, participants were about 18 to 90 years old, resided in approximately 22 geographic areas of the United States, and were enrolled through a virtual design. Cohort assignment in the prospective study relied on participant-reported clinical history from a screening survey and a study questionnaire. Recovered participants in ImmuneRACE Cohort 3 were defined as having two consecutive negative NP/OP PCR tests, clearance from a healthcare professional, or resolution of symptoms. In the prospective study, whole blood, serum and a nasopharyngeal or oropharyngeal swab were collected from each participant by mobile phlebotomists. Over an approximately 2-month period, participants in the prospective study had the option of providing additional blood draws and questionnaires. Blood samples from the prospective study were shipped frozen or at room temperature prior to DNA extraction.

This specimen comes from a study of blood T cell repertoires in COVID-19 (dated by TCRdb to between 2020 and 2021). Study-wide context: Samples from collaborators originated in the United States, Italy and Spain and spanned both the acute and convalescent phases of COVID-19. Subjects who had been exposed to COVID-19, were actively infected with it, or had recovered from it provided the deeply sampled blood TCRbeta repertoires that made up the dataset. The material from the prospective study consisted of cDNA or gDNA derived from T cells, B-cell-depleted T cells, or PBMCs. The repertoires were made available in a free public database intended to serve as a resource for research on the immune response to SARS-CoV-2. Samples were obtained from the ongoing ImmuneRACE study (first 160 participants) and from about 1,300 subjects provided by 6 global collaborators. Sample metadata almost always included a de-identified subject ID, COVID-19 status, age in years and sex. HLA class I and class II types, where available, came from metadata supplied by the sample provider rather than from assay-based typing. The research as a whole found: Clinical and demographic metadata were provided uncurated, with the amount varying by source and participant.

The immunoSEQ Assay, a bias-controlled multiplex PCR, was used to amplify TCRbeta CDR3 regions from genomic DNA. From the authors' description of their analysis: The number of nucleated cells in each sample was estimated from the amplification of reference gene primers within the assay. To quantify the absolute abundance of each unique TCRbeta CDR3 rearrangement, sequence reads were collapsed and filtered. For each sample, productive Simpson clonality was calculated as the square root of Simpson's diversity index over productive rearrangements. The table was pulled from immuneACCESS by TCRdb, which kept in-frame rearrangements only. Such tables lose some clones; where checked, under half of the loss comes from unresolved V genes, and the rest has no known cause. The V and J calls and the clone size are those of that table, but D and trimming were determined from the DNA. The sample contains fewer than 250,000 clones, about four fifths of them found a single time. Roughly 3.2% of the sample is in the top ten clones.

After removal of 5 bases from V and 4 bases from J, the junction retains 6 bases not matched to a gene. Measured from the cysteine to the phenylalanine, the CDR3 is 15 residues long. The kept DNA is CDR3 alone, 45 bases in frame from the first base. The germline V gene (reference sequence) provides CDR1 MNHEY and CDR2 SMNVEV. This TCR came from a woman in her twenties or thirties who had recovered from COVID-19. The chain uses TRBV27 and TRBJ1-5; 9 bases in the middle match TRBD1. Sequenced material: PBMCs or T cells enriched from blood (not recorded which). The DNA is TGTGCCAGCAGTCTTACAGGGGGCCGTAATCAGCCCCAGCATTTT. It translates as CASSLTGGRNQPQHF.